The clone carrying this T cell receptor beta chain showed up just a few times. Its antigen is undetermined. The source of the sample is a study of T cells after yellow fever vaccination. Overall study results and limits: Clonotypes appearing in both CD4 and CD8 compartments existed, and their share was small.

TCRdb re-analysed the 5' RACE reads in MiXCR, keeping a single row per CDR3 protein. This sample has about 210,000 distinct CDR3 sequences, with 6% to 8% found just once. Germline lookup yields CDR1 DFQATT and CDR2 SNEGSKA (reference sequence). The CDR3 is 14 amino acids. V was clipped by 2 bases and J by 1 base; unmatched bases: 1. The starting material was CD4+ T cells sorted from PBMCs, obtained on the day of the yellow fever booster vaccination. The receptor was derived from a man aged 30 to 39 who received the YFV17D yellow fever vaccine. The J gene is TRBJ2-2, the V gene TRBV20-1, with 7 bases lining up with TRBD1. The CDR3 protein is CSARHRGNTGELFF. CDR3 bases: TGCAGTGCTAGACACAGGGGGAACACCGGGGAGCTGTTTTTT.